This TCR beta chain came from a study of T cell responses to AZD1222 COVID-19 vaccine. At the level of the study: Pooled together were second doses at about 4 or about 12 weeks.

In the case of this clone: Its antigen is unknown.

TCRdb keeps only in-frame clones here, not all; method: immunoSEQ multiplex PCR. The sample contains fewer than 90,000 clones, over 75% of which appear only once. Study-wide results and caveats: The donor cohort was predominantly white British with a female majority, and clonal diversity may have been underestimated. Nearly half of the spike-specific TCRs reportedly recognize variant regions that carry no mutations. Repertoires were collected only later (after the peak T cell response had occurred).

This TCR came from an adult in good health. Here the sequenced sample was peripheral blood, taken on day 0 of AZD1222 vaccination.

CDR3 bases: TGTGCCAGCAGTTACTCTACTAGCGGGAGTTTTCGGAGTAGTTTCTTC. Its translation: CASSYSTSGSFRSSFF. The gene calls are TRBV6-5 and TRBJ2-1; 11 bases are a match to TRBD2. The length of the CDR3 is 16 residues. The V and J ends lost 0 bases and 16 bases, in that order; junction bases with no gene match: 14. Germline V gene sequence: CDR1 MNHEY, CDR2 SVGAGI.